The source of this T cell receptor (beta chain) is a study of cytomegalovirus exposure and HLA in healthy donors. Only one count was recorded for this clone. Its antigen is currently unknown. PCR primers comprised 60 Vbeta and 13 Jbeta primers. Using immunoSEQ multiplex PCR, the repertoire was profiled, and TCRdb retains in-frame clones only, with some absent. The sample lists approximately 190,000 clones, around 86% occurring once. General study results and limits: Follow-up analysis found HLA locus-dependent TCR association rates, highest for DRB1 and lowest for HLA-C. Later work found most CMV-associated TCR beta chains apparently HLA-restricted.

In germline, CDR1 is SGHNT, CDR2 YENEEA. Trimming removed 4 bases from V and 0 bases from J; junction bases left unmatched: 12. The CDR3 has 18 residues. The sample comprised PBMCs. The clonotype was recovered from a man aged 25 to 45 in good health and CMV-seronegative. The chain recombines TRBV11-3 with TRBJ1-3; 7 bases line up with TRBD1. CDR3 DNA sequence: TGTGCCAGCAGCTCAGGAGGGGGCCAGTCAGGCTCTGGAAACACCATATATTTT. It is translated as CASSSGGGQSGSGNTIYF. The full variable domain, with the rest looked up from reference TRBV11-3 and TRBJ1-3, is EAGVVQSPRYKIIEKKQPVAFWCNPISGHNTLYWYLQNLGQGPELLIRYENEEAVDDSQLPKDRFSAERLKGVDSTLKIQPAELGDSAVYLCASSSGGGQSGSGNTIYFGEGSWLTVV.